This T cell receptor (beta chain) was captured by sequencing in a study of B cell selection in AIRE deficiency. Broader study findings: Of 3,000 to 4,000 shared Treg TCRbeta sequences, around 31% were healthy-donor-only and just under 9.5% patient-only.

Repertoires were generated with immunoSEQ multiplex PCR, while TCRdb's copy carries only in-frame clones and drops some. The sample carries some 5,000 clones, 80% to 90% recorded once. Regulatory T cells were sorted as CD4+CD25hiCD127low/negative. Trimming removed 6 bases from V and 0 bases from J; junction bases left unmatched: 8. This CDR3 region has 17 residues. Per the germline V gene, CDR1 is KGHSH and CDR2 is LQKENI. As to this clone: Its target is not known.

The clonotype was recovered from a human donor with AIRE deficiency. This rearrangement joins TRBV18 to TRBJ2-4, with 10 bases matching TRBD1. Input material: Tregs sorted from PBMCs. The CDR3 is CASSPGQGIRAKNIQYF. CDR3 coding DNA: TGTGCCAGCTCCCCGGGACAGGGGATTAGAGCCAAAAACATTCAGTACTTC.